The entry below describes one T cell receptor (beta chain). Assay: immunoSEQ multiplex PCR; the TCRdb copy retains only in-frame clones and omits some. The sample yields approximately 1.4 million clones, 98% seen once. From germline, CDR1 is SGDLS and CDR2 YYNGEE. The CDR3 sequence is 14 residues long. Germline trimming cut 4 bases from V and 1 base from J; bases unmatched to any gene: 1. The sample originates from a study of shared clonotypes between healthy human individuals. Turning to the study itself: With ages of 18 to 49, the donors were two women and a few men.

Material: naive CD4+ T cells sorted from blood. Regarding subset: CD45RA+ positively selected. This TCR was recovered from a man aged 25-45 years in good health. V is TRBV9 and J is TRBJ1-1, with 10 bases fitting TRBD1. CDR3 in DNA: TGTGCCAGCAGCCGGGACAGGGGGAACACTGAAGCTTTCTTT. Amino acid sequence: CASSRDRGNTEAFF.